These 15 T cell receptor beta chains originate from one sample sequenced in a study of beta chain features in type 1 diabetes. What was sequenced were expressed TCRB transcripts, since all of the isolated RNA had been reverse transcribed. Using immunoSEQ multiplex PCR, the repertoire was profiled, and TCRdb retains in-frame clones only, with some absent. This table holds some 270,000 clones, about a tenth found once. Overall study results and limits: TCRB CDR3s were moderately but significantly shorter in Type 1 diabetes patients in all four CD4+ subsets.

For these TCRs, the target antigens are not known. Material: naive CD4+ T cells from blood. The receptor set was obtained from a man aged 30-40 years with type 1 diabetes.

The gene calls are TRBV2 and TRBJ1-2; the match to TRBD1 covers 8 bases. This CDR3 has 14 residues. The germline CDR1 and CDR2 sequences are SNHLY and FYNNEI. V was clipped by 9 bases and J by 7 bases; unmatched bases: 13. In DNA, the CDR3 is TGTGCCAGTACTACCGGGACAGGAGGTTCTGGCTACACCTTC. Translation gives CASTTGTGGSGYTF.

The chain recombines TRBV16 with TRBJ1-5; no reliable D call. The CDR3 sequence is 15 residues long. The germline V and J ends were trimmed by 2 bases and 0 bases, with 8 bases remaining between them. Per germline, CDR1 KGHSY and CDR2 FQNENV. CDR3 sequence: CASSQRGYSNQPQHF. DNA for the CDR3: TGTGCCAGCAGCCAAAGAGGGTATAGCAATCAGCCCCAGCATTTT.

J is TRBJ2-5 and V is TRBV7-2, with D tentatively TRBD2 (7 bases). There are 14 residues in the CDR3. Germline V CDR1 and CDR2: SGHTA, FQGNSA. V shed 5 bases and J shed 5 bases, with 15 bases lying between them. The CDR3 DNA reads TGTGCCAGCAGCCAGACGGGGGGCCTGGAGACCCAGTACTTC. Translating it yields CASSQTGGLETQYF.

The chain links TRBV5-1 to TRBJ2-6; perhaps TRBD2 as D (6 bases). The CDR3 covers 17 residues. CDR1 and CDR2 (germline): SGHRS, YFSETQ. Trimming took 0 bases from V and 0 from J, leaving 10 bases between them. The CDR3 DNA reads TGCGCCAGCAGCTTGGAGGCGGGGAGCTCTGGGGCCAACGTCCTGACTTTC. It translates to CASSLEAGSSGANVLTF.

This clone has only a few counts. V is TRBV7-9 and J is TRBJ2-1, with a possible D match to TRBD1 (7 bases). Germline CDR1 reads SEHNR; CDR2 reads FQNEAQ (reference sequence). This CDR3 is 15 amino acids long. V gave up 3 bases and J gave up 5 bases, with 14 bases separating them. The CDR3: CASSLVGGGDNEQFF. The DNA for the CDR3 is TGTGCCAGCAGCTTGGTCGGAGGGGGCGACAATGAGCAGTTCTTC.

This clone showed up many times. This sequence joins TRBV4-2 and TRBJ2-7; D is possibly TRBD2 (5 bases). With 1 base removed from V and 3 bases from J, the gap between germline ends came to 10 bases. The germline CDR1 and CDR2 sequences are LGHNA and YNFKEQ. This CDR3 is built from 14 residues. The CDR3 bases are TGTGCCAGCAGCCAAGGAGAGGGTGGCTACGAGCAGTACTTC. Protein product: CASSQGEGGYEQYF.

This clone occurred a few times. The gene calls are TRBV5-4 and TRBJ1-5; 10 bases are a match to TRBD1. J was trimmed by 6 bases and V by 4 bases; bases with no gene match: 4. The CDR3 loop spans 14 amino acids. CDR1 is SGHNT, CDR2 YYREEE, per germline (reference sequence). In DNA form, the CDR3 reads TGTGCCAGCAGCCCGGGACAGGGGAGTCAGCCCCAGCATTTT. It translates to CASSPGQGSQPQHF.

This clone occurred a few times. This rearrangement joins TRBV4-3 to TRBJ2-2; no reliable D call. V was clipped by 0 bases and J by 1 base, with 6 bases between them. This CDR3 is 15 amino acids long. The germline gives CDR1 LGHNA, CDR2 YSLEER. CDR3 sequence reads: CASSQDQVNTGELFF. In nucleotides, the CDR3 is TGCGCCAGCAGCCAAGATCAGGTGAACACCGGGGAGCTGTTTTTT.

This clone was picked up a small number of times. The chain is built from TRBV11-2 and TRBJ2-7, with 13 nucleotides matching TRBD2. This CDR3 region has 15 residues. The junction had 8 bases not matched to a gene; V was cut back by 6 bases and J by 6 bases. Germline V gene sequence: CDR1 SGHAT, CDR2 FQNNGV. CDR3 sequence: CASSLTSGGAGEQYF. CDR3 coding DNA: TGTGCCAGCAGTCTCACTAGCGGGGGGGCTGGCGAGCAGTACTTC.

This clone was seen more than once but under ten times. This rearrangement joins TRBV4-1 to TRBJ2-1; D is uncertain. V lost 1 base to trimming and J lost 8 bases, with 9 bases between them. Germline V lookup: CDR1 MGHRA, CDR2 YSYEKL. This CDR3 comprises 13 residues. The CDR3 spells CASSQGELDEQFF. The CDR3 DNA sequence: TGCGCCAGCAGCCAAGGCGAGTTGGATGAGCAGTTCTTC.

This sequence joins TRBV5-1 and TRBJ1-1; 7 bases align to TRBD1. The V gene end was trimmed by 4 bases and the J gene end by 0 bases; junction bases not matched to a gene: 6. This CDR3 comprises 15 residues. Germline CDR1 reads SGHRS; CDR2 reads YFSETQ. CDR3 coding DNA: TGCGCCAGCAGCCCGGGGGGGACAGTGAACACTGAAGCTTTCTTT. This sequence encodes CASSPGGTVNTEAFF.

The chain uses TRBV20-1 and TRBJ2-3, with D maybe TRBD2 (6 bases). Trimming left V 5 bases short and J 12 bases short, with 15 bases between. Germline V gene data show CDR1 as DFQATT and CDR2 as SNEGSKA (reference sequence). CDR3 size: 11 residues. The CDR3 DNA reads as TGCAGTGCTTTTTATACTAGCTATCAGTATTTT. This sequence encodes CSAFYTSYQYF.

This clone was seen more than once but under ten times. CDR3 loop: CASSAPIQGGRTDTQYF. DNA of the CDR3: TGTGCCAGCAGCGCTCCGATACAGGGCGGGCGTACAGATACGCAGTATTTT. V gene TRBV9 combines with J gene TRBJ2-3; tentative D call: TRBD1 (6 bases). The CDR3 is 17 residues long. Trimming cost V 3 bases and J 3 bases, with 20 bases left between them. In germline, CDR1 is SGDLS, CDR2 YYNGEE.

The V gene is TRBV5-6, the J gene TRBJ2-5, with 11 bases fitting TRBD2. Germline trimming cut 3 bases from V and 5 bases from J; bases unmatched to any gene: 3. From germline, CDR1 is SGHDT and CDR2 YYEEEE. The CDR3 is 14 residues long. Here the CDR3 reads CASSSSGGMETQYF. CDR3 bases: TGTGCCAGCAGCTCTAGCGGGGGGATGGAGACCCAGTACTTC.

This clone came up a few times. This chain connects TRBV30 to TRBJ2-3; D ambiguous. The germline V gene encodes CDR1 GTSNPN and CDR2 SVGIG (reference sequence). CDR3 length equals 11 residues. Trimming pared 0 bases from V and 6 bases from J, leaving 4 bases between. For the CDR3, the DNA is TGTGCCTGGAGTGTCGGGGATACGCAGTATTTT. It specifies CAWSVGDTQYF.